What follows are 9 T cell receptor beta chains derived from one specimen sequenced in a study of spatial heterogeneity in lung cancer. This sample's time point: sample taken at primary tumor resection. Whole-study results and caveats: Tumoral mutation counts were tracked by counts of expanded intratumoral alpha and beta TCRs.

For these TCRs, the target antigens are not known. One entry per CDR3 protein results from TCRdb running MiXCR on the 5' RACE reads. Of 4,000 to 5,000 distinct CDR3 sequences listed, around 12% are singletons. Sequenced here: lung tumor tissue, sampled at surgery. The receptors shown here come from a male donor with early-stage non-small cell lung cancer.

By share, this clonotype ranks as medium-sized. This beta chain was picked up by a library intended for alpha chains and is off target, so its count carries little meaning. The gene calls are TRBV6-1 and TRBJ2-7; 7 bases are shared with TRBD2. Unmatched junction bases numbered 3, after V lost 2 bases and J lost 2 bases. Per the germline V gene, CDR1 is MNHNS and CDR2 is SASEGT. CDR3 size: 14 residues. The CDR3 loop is CASSEPGLPYEQYF. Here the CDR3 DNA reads TGTGCCAGCAGTGAACCGGGACTACCCTACGAGCAGTACTTC.

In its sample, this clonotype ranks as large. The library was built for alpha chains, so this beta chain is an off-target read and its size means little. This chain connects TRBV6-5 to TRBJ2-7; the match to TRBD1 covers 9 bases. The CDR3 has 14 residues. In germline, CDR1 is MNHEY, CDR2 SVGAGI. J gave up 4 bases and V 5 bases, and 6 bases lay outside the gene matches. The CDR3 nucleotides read TGTGCCAGCAGTCCCGGGACAGGGCGTTACGAGCAGTACTTC. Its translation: CASSPGTGRYEQYF.

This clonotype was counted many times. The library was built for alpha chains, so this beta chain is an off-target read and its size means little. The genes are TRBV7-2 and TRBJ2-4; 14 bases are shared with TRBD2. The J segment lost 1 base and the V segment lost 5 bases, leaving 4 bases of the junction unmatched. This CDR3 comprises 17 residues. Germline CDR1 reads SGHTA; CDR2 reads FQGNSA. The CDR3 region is CASSRLAGGPAKNIQYF. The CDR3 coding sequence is TGTGCCAGCAGCCGACTAGCGGGAGGGCCTGCCAAAAACATTCAGTACTTC.

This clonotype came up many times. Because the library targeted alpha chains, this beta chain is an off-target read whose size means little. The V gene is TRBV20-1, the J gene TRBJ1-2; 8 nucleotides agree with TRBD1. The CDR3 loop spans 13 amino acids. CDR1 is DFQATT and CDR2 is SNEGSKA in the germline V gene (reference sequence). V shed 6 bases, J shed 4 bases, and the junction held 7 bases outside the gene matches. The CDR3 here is CSAETGEVYGYTF. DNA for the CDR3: TGCAGTGCCGAGACAGGGGAAGTCTATGGCTACACCTTC.

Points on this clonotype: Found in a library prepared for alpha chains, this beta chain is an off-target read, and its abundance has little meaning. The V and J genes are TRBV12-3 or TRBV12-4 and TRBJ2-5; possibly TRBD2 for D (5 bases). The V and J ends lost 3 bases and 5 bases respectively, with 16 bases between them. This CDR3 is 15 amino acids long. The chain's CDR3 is CASSFFGSSGETQYF. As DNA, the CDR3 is TGTGCCAGCAGTTTTTTTGGGAGTTCGGGGGAGACCCAGTACTTC.

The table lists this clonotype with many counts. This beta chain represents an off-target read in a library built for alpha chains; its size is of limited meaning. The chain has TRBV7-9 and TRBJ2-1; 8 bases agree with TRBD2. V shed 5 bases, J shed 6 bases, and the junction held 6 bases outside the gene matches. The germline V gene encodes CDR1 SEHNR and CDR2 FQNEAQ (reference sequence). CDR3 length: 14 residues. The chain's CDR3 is CASSPSGGLNEQFF. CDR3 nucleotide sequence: TGTGCCAGCAGCCCGAGCGGGGGACTCAATGAGCAGTTCTTC.

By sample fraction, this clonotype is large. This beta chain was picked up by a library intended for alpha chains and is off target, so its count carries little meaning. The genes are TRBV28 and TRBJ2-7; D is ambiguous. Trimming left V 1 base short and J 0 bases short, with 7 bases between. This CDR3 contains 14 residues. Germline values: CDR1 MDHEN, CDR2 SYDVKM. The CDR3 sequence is CASSLYPPSYEQYF. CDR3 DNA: TGTGCCAGCAGTTTATATCCCCCCTCCTACGAGCAGTACTTC. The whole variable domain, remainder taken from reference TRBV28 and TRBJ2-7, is DVKVTQSSRYLVKRTGEKVFLECVQDMDHENMFWYRQDPGLGLRLIYFSYDVKMKEKGDIPEGYSVSREKKERFSLILESASTNQTSMYLCASSLYPPSYEQYFGPGTRLTVT.

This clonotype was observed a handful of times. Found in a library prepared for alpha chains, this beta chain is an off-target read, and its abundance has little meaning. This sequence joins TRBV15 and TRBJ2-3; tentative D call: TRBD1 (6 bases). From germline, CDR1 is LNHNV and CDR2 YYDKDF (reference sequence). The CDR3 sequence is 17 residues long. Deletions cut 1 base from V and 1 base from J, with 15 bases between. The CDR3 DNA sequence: TGTGCCACCAGCAGAGTTTTGGGGGCCCCTGGCACAGATACGCAGTATTTT. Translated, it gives CATSRVLGAPGTDTQYF.

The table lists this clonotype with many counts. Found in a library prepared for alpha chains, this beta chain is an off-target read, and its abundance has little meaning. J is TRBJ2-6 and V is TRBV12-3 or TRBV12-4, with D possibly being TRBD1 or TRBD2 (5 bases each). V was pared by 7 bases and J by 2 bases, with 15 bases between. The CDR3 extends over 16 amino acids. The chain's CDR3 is CASTTWGTAGANVLTF. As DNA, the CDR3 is TGTGCCAGCACCACTTGGGGGACCGCTGGGGCCAACGTCCTGACTTTC.